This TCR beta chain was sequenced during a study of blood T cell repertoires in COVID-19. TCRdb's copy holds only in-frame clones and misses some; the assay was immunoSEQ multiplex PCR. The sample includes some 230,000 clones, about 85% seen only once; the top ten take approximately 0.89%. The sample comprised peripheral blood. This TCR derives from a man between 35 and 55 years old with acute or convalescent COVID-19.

CDR3 loop: CASSPMGLAGDPSYNEQFF. The CDR3 DNA reads as TGTGCCAGCTCACCAATGGGACTAGCGGGGGACCCATCCTACAATGAGCAGTTCTTC. V gene TRBV18 combines with J gene TRBJ2-1, with 14 bases identical to TRBD2. Germline assignment: CDR1 KGHSH and CDR2 LQKENI. Trimming took 2 bases from V and 1 from J; bases not matched to a gene: 7. The CDR3 totals 19 residues.